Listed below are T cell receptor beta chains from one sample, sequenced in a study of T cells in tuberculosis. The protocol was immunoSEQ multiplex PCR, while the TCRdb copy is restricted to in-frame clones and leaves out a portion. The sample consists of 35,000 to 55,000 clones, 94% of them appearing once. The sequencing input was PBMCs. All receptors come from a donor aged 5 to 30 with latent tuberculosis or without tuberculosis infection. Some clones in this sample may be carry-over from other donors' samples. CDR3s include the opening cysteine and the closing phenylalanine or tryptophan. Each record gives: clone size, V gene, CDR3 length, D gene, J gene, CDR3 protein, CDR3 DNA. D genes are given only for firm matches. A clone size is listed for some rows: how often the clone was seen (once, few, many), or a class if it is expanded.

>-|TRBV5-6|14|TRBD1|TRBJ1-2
CASSFGQVGYGYTF
TGTGCCAGCAGCTTTGGACAGGTTGGCTATGGCTACACCTTC
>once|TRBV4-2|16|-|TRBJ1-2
CASSQVSAGGDYGYTF
TGTGCCAGCAGCCAAGTTTCGGCCGGGGGAGACTATGGCTACACCTTC
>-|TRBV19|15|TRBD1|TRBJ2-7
CASSTQTGTGHEQYF
TGTGCCAGTAGTACTCAAACCGGGACAGGGCACGAGCAGTACTTC
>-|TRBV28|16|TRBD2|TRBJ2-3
CASSFGEGGPTDTQYF
TGTGCCAGCAGTTTTGGGGAGGGAGGGCCGACAGATACGCAGTATTTT
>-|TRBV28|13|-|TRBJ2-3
CASSLRHTDTQYF
TGTGCCAGCAGTTTGCGGCACACAGATACGCAGTATTTT
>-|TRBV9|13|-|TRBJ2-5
CASSVAGEETQYF
TGTGCCAGCAGCGTTGCCGGGGAAGAGACCCAGTACTTC
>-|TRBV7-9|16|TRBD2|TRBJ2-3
CASSSWTSGRTDTQYF
TGTGCCAGCAGCTCGTGGACTAGCGGGAGAACAGATACGCAGTATTTT
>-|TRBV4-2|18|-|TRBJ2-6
CASSLVGAGRSGANVLTF
TGTGCCAGCAGCCTAGTAGGGGCAGGGAGGTCTGGGGCCAACGTCCTGACTTTC
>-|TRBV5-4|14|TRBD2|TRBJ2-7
CASSLREGMYEQYF
TGTGCCAGCAGCTTGCGGGAGGGTATGTACGAGCAGTACTTC
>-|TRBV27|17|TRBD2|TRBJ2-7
CASSLSWTREGNYEQYF
TGTGCCAGCAGTTTATCCTGGACTAGGGAAGGAAACTACGAGCAGTACTTC
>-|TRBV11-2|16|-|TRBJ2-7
CASSLSSFSETYEQYF
TGTGCCAGCAGCTTATCCTCCTTTAGCGAGACCTACGAGCAGTACTTC
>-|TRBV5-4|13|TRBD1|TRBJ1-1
CASSWTGLPEAFF
TGTGCCAGCAGTTGGACAGGGCTGCCTGAAGCTTTCTTT
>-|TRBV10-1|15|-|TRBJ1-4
CASSDNIGGGEKLFF
TGCGCCAGCAGTGATAATATTGGAGGTGGAGAAAAACTGTTTTTT
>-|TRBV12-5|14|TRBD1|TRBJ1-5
CASGPNDRGKPQHF
TGTGCTAGTGGACCTAACGACAGGGGAAAGCCCCAGCATTTT
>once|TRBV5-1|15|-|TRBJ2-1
CASSFRVLSYNEQFF
TGCGCCAGCAGCTTCCGAGTTTTGAGTTACAATGAGCAGTTCTTC
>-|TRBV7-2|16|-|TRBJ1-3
CASSLVEARSGNTIYF
TGTGCCAGCAGCTTAGTGGAGGCTCGCTCTGGAAACACCATATATTTT
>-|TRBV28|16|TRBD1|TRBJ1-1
CASSFGSGQANTEAFF
TGTGCCAGCAGTTTTGGGTCGGGACAGGCGAACACTGAAGCTTTCTTT
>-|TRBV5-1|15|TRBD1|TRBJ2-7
CASSLEGQAYYEQYF
TGCGCCAGCAGCTTGGAGGGACAGGCCTACTACGAGCAGTACTTC
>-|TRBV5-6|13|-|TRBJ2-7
CASSLVSAAGVYF
TGTGCCAGCAGCTTGGTGTCGGCGGCAGGGGTATATTTC
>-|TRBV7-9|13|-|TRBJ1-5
CASSLGFDRQQHF
TGTGCCAGCAGCTTAGGATTTGACAGACAACAGCATTTT
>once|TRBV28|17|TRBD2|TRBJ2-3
CASSLRYRTSSTDTQYF
TGTGCCAGCAGCCTAAGATATAGGACTAGCAGCACAGATACGCAGTATTTT
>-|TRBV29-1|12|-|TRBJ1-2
CSVGSGERGYTF
TGCAGCGTTGGATCAGGGGAGAGGGGCTACACCTTC
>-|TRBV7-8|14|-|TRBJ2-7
CASSLRGTPYEQYF
TGTGCCAGCAGCTTAAGAGGAACCCCCTACGAGCAGTACTTC
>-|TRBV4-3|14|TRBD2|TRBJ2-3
CASSFSGSADTQYF
TGCGCCAGCAGCTTTAGCGGGAGTGCAGATACGCAGTATTTT
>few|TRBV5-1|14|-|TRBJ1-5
CASSLEAGDQPQHF
TGCGCCAGCAGCTTGGAGGCAGGGGATCAGCCCCAGCATTTT
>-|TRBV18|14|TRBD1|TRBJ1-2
CASSSDRGPGGYTF
TGTGCCAGCTCGTCGGACAGGGGGCCAGGTGGCTACACCTTC
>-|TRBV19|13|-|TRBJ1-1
CASSIYGGTEAFF
TGTGCCAGTAGTATTTACGGGGGTACTGAAGCTTTCTTT
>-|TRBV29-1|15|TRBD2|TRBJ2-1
CSVPPGLAVYNEQFF
TGCAGCGTGCCCCCGGGACTAGCGGTTTACAATGAGCAGTTCTTC
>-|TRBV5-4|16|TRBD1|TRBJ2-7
CASSGGTGTGAYEQYF
TGTGCCAGCAGCGGGGGAACCGGGACAGGGGCCTACGAGCAGTACTTC
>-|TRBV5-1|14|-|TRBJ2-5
CASSLGVAGETQYF
TGCGCCAGCAGCTTGGGGGTGGCGGGAGAGACCCAGTACTTC
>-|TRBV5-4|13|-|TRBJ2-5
CASSLDNEETQYF
TGTGCCAGCAGCTTGGACAACGAAGAGACCCAGTACTTC
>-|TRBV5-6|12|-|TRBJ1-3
CASSLSRNTIYF
TGTGCCAGCAGCTTGTCTAGAAACACCATATATTTT
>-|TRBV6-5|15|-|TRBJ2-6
CASSKRGGGANVPTF
TGTGCCAGCAGCAAGAGGGGAGGTGGGGCCAACGTCCCGACTTTC
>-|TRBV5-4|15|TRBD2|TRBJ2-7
CASSRKAGSSYEQYF
TGTGCCAGCAGCCGCAAAGCGGGAAGCTCCTACGAGCAGTACTTC
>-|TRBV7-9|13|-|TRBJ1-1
CASSLQGDTEAFF
TGTGCCAGCAGCTTACAAGGGGACACTGAAGCTTTCTTT
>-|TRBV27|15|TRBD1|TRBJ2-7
CASSLFGQAPYASYF
TGTGCCAGCAGTTTATTTGGACAGGCACCCTACGCCTCTTACTTC
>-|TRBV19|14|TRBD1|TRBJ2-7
CASTPAGGPYEQYF
TGTGCCAGTACCCCCGCAGGGGGTCCCTACGAGCAGTACTTC
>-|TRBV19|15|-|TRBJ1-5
CASGGRGGSGQPQHF
TGTGCCAGTGGGGGACGGGGGGGCAGCGGCCAGCCCCAGCATTTT
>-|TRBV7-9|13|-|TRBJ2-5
CASSFWGEETQYF
TGTGCCAGCAGCTTTTGGGGGGAAGAGACCCAGTACTTC
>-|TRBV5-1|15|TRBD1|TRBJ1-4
CASSSTGTVFEKLFF
TGCGCCAGCAGCTCCACCGGGACAGTTTTTGAAAAACTGTTTTTT
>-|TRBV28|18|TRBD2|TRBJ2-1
CASSFGLAQISSYNEQFF
TGTGCCAGCAGCTTTGGACTAGCGCAAATTAGCTCCTACAATGAGCAGTTCTTC
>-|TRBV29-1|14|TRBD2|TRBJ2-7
CSVAGTRSTSEQYF
TGCAGCGTTGCAGGGACTAGATCTACCTCCGAGCAGTACTTC
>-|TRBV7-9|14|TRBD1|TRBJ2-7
CASSLHGTGYEQYF
TGTGCCAGCAGCTTACACGGGACAGGCTACGAGCAGTACTTC